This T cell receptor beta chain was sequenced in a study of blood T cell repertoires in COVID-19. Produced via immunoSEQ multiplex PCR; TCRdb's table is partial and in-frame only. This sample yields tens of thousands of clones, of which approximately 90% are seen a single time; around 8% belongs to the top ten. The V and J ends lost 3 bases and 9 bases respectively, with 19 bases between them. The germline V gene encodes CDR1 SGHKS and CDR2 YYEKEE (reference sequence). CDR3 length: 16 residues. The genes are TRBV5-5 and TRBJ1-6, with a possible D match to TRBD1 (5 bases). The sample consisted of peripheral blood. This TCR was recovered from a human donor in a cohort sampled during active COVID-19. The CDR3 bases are TGTGCCAGCAGCTCCTACTCAGGGACTTCTCGTTCACCCCTCCACTTT. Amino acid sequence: CASSSYSGTSRSPLHF.